This T cell receptor beta chain was recorded in a study of vaccination effects on CD4 cells after COVID-19 (dated by TCRdb to between 2021 and 2023). A note on the overall study: Each participant received two doses of an mRNA SARS-CoV-2 vaccine, either BNT162b2 or mRNA-1273. SARS-CoV-2 spike-specific CD4+ TCR repertoires were compared before and after mRNA vaccination in COVID-19 convalescent patients and in infection-naive vaccine recipients. The full study included 10 to 11 COVID-19 convalescent patients and several SARS-CoV-2-naive healthy vaccine recipients. Cultures from other donors in the study were sequenced using the Oncomine TCR Beta short-read assay on an Illumina iSeq 100.

Libraries were made using the immunoSEQ multiplex PCR assay. DNA from the cultured, isolated CD4+ T cells was subjected to TCR beta CDR3 sequencing. The published analysis was carried out like this. Non-productive TCR sequences were removed and reads were trimmed to the CDR3 region, keeping CDR3s of at least 7 amino acids. The MANAFEST web app was used to identify antigen-specific clonotypes by comparing expansion in peptide wells with expansion in reference cultures. For clones to be considered positive, expansion at FDR<0.05 versus reference and all other wells, an odds ratio above 5, and a frequency above 0.1% in two replicate wells were required. A clonotype was defined as cross-reactive if the clonotype was significantly expanded both in SARS-CoV-2 spike wells and in at least one common cold coronavirus spike condition. Levenshtein distance calculated with the stringdist R package was used to assess CDR3 similarity, and unrooted trees were constructed with ape in R 3.6.1. TCRdb retrieved this table from immuneACCESS and kept in-frame rearrangements only. Not all clones are present; in checked studies, unresolved V genes account for under half, and no reason is known for the remainder. V, J and clone size derive from that table, while D and trimming were established from the DNA sequence. The sample has about 41,000 clones on record, around three quarters of them singletons. The top ten hold 2.5% to 3% of the sample.

On this clone itself: What antigen it recognizes has not been identified. Base qualities are not recorded, but no much larger clone differs from it by a single base.

The ViraFEST assay stimulated PBMC with viral peptide pools and then used TCR sequencing to identify antigen-specific CD4+ T cell clonotypes by expansion. After less than 13 days of culture, CD4+ T cells were isolated with the EasySep CD4+ T cell isolation kit. Negative nucleocapsid antibody results before and after vaccination confirmed that the healthy vaccine recipients had no prior SARS-CoV-2 infection. Each well held two million PBMC cultured in IMDM containing roughly 4.9% human AB serum, roughly 9.9 IU/ml IL-2 and gentamicin, along with about 10 ug/ml peptides. On days 3 and 7, half of the culture medium was replaced with fresh IL-2-containing medium. Unless noted otherwise, every peptide stimulation condition was grown in triplicate wells. Using Ficoll-Paque Plus gradient centrifugation, PBMC were separated from whole blood and then either used fresh or cryopreserved at -140C. The overlapping peptide pools covered the spike proteins of SARS-CoV-2 as well as those of the common cold coronaviruses HCoV-NL63, HCoV-OC43 and HCoV-229E. The QIAamp micro DNA kit was used to extract genomic DNA from the cultured CD4+ T cells.

Paper-wide results and their limitations: Only a small number of convalescent patients were included, and no early post-infection timepoints were available, which limited the study. In healthy vaccine recipients, vaccine-induced clones were almost all SARS-CoV-2 mono-reactive, with only 1 of 255 being cross-reactive with common cold coronaviruses. Both infection-induced and vaccine-induced clones contracted markedly at late post-vaccination timepoints, which is consistent with waning T cell responses.

Material: CD4+ T cells from PBMCs cultured with HCoV-NL63 spike peptides, obtained before COVID-19 vaccination. This sample's cell subset or site label indicates: HCoV-NL63 spike overlapping peptide pool stimulation. The source is a human donor who received a COVID-19 vaccine.

The CDR3 is CASSPRQGWNSGANVLTF. The bases read TGCGCCAGCAGCCCTAGACAGGGATGGAACTCTGGGGCCAACGTCCTGACTTTC. The sequence joins TRBV5-1 to TRBJ2-6, and TRBD1 matches 7 of the central bases. There are 18 amino acids in the CDR3, from cysteine to phenylalanine inclusive. The DNA shown is the 54-base CDR3, in frame from base 1. The germline V gene supplies CDR1 SGHRS and CDR2 YFSETQ. V is cut back by 4 bases and J by 0 bases, with 10 bases in the junction unmatched.